A single sample gave rise to the 13 T cell receptor beta chains below, sequenced in a study of blood T cell repertoires in COVID-19. The data were produced by immunoSEQ multiplex PCR, yet TCRdb's version contains in-frame clones alone and is incomplete. This table holds about 74,000 clones, around 69% found once. The sample consisted of peripheral blood. Receptors originate from a man aged 70 or older with active or convalescent COVID-19.

V is TRBV19 and J is TRBJ1-2; 9 bases line up with TRBD1. CDR1 and CDR2 (germline): LNHDA, SQIVND (reference sequence). J was trimmed by 7 bases and V by 6 bases; bases with no gene match: 9. The CDR3 sequence is 14 residues long. CDR3 in amino acids: CASSRDREALGYTF. As DNA, the CDR3 is TGTGCCAGTAGCCGGGACAGGGAGGCCCTTGGCTACACCTTC.

The V call is TRBV28, the J call TRBJ1-3; possible D gene TRBD1, 5 bases. This CDR3 has 15 residues. Trimming pared 8 bases from V and 3 bases from J, leaving 17 bases between. Germline CDR1 and CDR2: MDHEN and SYDVKM. The CDR3 DNA sequence: TGTGCCAGCTGTGACAGCCTAAATCTTGGAAACACCATATATTTT. Its protein product is CASCDSLNLGNTIYF.

The J gene is TRBJ2-2, the V gene TRBV15; TRBD2 is a possible D gene (5 bases). CDR3 length equals 15 residues. Germline lookup yields CDR1 LNHNV and CDR2 YYDKDF (reference sequence). Trimming removed 5 bases from V and 5 bases from J, with 15 bases in between. The CDR3 nucleotides are TGTGCCACCAGCCGGGGATCCCCCTATACCGGGGAGCTGTTTTTT. Amino acids: CATSRGSPYTGELFF.

This clone was seen a handful of times. The rearrangement joins TRBV20-1 to TRBJ2-5; maybe TRBD1 (6 bases). Germline-derived CDR1 and CDR2 are DFQATT and SNEGSKA (reference sequence). V was trimmed by 3 bases and J by 2 bases, leaving 10 bases between them. The length of the CDR3 is 13 residues. The CDR3 loop is CSASKGTQETQYF. In nucleotides, the CDR3 is TGCAGTGCTAGTAAGGGGACACAAGAGACCCAGTACTTC.

This clone was counted a single time. This chain joins TRBV6-1 and TRBJ1-3; TRBD1 might be the D (6 bases). With 4 bases removed from V and 1 base from J, the gap between germline ends came to 17 bases. This CDR3 spans 17 amino acids. Germline-derived CDR1 and CDR2 are MNHNS and SASEGT. The CDR3 loop is CASSVQGVPRSGNTIYF. In DNA, the CDR3 is TGTGCCAGCAGTGTACAGGGTGTCCCGAGGTCTGGAAACACCATATATTTT.

Regarding this clone: A much larger clonotype is one base distant, so this may be a read error. The J gene is TRBJ1-5, the V gene TRBV11-2; no definite D call. V lost 1 base, J lost 3 bases, and 4 bases lay in between. Germline CDR1 reads SGHAT; CDR2 reads FQNNGV. This CDR3 is built from 13 residues. The CDR3 region is CASSLGANQPQHF. The CDR3 DNA reads as TGTGCCAGCAGCTTAGGGGCCAATCAGCCCCAGCATTTT.

The genes are TRBV6-5 and TRBJ1-5; D gene unclear. V was pared by 7 bases and J by 3 bases, with 7 bases between. Germline CDR1 and CDR2: MNHEY and SVGAGI. There are 12 residues in the CDR3. The DNA of the CDR3 is TGTGCCAGCACGGGTTCCAATCAGCCCCAGCATTTT. This gives the protein CASTGSNQPQHF.

The V and J genes are TRBV19 and TRBJ1-5; 7 nucleotides align to TRBD1. The trim removed 5 bases at V and 6 bases at J, leaving 1 base unmatched. This CDR3 contains 12 residues. In germline, CDR1 is LNHDA, CDR2 SQIVND (reference sequence). The CDR3, as DNA: TGTGCCAGTAGTTCAGGGGGTCAGCCCCAGCATTTT. Amino acid sequence: CASSSGGQPQHF.

The chain recombines TRBV7-6 with TRBJ2-2, with D hard to call. The CDR3 totals 16 residues. V was cut by 1 base and J by 0 bases, with 9 bases left in between. Germline assignment: CDR1 SGHVS and CDR2 FNYEAQ. The DNA for the CDR3 is TGTGCCAGCAGCTTAGACAGACCGACGAACACCGGGGAGCTGTTTTTT. Its protein product is CASSLDRPTNTGELFF.

The chain couples TRBV6-5 to TRBJ2-1; weak D call: TRBD1 (6 bases). The germline V gene encodes CDR1 MNHEY and CDR2 SVGAGI. V lost 5 bases and J lost 2, with 10 bases in between. The CDR3 loop spans 14 amino acids. The DNA of the CDR3 is TGTGCCAGCAGTAGGGGGTCCCCCTACAATGAGCAGTTCTTC. Translated: CASSRGSPYNEQFF.

This clone was found once. The rearrangement links TRBV6-5 to TRBJ1-3; no definite D call. Per germline, CDR1 MNHEY and CDR2 SVGAGI. The CDR3 sequence is 15 residues long. Trimming pared 10 bases from V and 4 bases from J, leaving 20 bases between. CDR3 protein: CATKQAGAEGNTIYF. The CDR3 bases are TGTGCCACCAAGCAGGCGGGTGCTGAAGGAAACACCATATATTTT.

V usage is TRBV6-5 and J usage is TRBJ1-2, with D possibly being TRBD1 (6 bases). The CDR3 runs to 12 residues. V was clipped by 7 bases and J by 4 bases, with 10 bases between them. Germline V gene data show CDR1 as MNHEY and CDR2 as SVGAGI. The CDR3, as DNA: TGTGCCAGCAAACCGGACAGCTATGGCTACACCTTC. Translating it yields CASKPDSYGYTF.

The sample holds one count of this clone. J is TRBJ1-2 and V is TRBV6-5; D is uncertain. V lost 2 bases to trimming and J lost 3 bases, with 10 bases between them. The length of the CDR3 is 14 residues. Germline V gene data show CDR1 as MNHEY and CDR2 as SVGAGI. For the CDR3, the DNA is TGTGCCAGCAGTTACGAAGGAGCGGACTATGGCTACACCTTC. Protein product: CASSYEGADYGYTF.